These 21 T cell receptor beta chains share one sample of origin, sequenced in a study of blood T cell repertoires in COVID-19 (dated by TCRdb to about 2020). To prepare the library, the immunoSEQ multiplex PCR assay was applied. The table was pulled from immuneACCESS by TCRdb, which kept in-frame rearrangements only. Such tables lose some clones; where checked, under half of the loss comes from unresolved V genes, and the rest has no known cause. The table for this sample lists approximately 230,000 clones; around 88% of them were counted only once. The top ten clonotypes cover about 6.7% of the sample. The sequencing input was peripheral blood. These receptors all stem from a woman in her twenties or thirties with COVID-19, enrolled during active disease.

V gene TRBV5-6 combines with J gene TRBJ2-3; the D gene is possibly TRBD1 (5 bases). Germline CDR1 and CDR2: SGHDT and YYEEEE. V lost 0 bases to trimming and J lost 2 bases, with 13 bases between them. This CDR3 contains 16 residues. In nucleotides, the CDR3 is TGTGCCAGCAGCTTGGGGACACTTCACCTCACAGATACGCAGTATTTT. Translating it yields CASSLGTLHLTDTQYF.

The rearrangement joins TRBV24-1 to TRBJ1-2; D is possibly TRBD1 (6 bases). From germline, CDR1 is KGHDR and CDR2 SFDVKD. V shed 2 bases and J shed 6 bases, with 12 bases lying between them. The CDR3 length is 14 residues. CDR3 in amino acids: CATSDYRAADGYTF. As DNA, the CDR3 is TGTGCCACCAGTGATTACAGGGCGGCGGATGGCTACACCTTC.

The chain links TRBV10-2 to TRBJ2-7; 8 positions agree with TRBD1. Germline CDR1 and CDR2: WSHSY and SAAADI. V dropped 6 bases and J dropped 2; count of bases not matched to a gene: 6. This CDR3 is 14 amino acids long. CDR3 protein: CASSHSQGAYEQYV. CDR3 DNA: TGCGCCAGCAGCCATTCACAGGGGGCCTACGAGCAGTACGTC.

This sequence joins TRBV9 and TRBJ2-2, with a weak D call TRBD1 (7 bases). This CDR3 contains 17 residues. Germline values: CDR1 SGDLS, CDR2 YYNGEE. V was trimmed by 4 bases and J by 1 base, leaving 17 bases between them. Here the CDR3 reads CASSTRRGRENTGELFF. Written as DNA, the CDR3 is TGTGCCAGCAGCACCCGAAGGGGGCGGGAGAACACCGGGGAGCTGTTTTTT. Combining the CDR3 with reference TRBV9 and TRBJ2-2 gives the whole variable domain DSGVTQTPKHLITATGQRVTLRCSPRSGDLSVYWYQQSLDQGLQFLIQYYNGEERAKGNILERFSAQQFPDLHSELNLSSLELGDSALYFCASSTRRGRENTGELFFGEGSRLTVL.

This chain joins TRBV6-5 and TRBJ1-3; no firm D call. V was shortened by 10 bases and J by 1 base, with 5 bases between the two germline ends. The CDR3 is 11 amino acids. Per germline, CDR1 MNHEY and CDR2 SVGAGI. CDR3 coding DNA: TGTGCCACCCTATCTGGAAACACCATATATTTT. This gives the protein CATLSGNTIYF.

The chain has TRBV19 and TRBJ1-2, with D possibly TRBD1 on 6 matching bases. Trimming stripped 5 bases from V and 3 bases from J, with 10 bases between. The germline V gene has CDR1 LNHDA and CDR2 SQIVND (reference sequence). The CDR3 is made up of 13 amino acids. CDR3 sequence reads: CASSEGVDYGYTF. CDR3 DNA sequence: TGTGCCAGTAGTGAGGGGGTTGACTATGGCTACACCTTC.

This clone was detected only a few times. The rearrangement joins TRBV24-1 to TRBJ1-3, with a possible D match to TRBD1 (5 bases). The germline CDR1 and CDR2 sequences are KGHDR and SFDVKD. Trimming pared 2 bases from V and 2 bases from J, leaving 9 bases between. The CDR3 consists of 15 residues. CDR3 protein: CATSDWGDPGNTIYF. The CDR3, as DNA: TGTGCCACCAGTGATTGGGGGGACCCTGGAAACACCATATATTTT.

The CDR3 bases are TGTGCCAGCAGTGGCCAGAACACTGAAGCTTTCTTT. This gives the protein CASSGQNTEAFF. The V gene is TRBV28, the J gene TRBJ1-1; D remains ambiguous. Trimming left V 5 bases short and J 1 base short, with 5 bases between. CDR1 MDHEN and CDR2 SYDVKM come from the germline V gene. There are 12 residues in the CDR3. Looking up the rest from reference TRBV28 and TRBJ1-1 gives the full variable domain: DVKVTQSSRYLVKRTGEKVFLECVQDMDHENMFWYRQDPGLGLRLIYFSYDVKMKEKGDIPEGYSVSREKKERFSLILESASTNQTSMYLCASSGQNTEAFFGQGTRLTVV.

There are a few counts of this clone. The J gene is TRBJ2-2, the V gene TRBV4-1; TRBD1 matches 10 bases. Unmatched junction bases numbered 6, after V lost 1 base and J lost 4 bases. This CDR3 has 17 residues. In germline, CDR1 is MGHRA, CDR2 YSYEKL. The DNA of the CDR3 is TGCGCCAGCAGCCAAGTTTTAGGACAGGGGGGCACCGGGGAGCTGTTTTTT. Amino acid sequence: CASSQVLGQGGTGELFF.

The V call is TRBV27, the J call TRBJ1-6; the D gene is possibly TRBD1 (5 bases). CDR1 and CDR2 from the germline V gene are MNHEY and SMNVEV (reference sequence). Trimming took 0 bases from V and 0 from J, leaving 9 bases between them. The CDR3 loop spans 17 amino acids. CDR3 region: CASSLSTASSYNSPLHF. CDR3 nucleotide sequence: TGTGCCAGCAGTTTATCGACAGCTTCCTCCTATAATTCACCCCTCCACTTT.

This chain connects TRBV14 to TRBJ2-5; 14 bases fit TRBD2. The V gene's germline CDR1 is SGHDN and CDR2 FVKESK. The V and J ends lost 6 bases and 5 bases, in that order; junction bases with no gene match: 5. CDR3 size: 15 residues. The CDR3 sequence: CASSRLAGGIETQYF. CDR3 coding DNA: TGTGCCAGCAGTCGACTAGCGGGAGGGATCGAGACCCAGTACTTC.

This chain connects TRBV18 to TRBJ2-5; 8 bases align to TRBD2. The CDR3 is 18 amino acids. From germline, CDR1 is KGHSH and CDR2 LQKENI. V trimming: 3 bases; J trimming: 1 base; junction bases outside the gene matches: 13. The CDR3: CASSPSPGSGDVQETQYF. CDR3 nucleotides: TGTGCCAGCTCACCCTCCCCGGGTAGCGGGGATGTCCAAGAGACCCAGTACTTC.

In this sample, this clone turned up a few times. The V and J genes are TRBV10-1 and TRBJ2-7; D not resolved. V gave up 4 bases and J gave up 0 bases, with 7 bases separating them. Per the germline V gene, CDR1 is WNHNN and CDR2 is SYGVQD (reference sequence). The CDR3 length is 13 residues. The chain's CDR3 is CASSALSSYEQYF. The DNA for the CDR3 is TGCGCCAGCAGTGCTCTAAGCTCCTACGAGCAGTACTTC.

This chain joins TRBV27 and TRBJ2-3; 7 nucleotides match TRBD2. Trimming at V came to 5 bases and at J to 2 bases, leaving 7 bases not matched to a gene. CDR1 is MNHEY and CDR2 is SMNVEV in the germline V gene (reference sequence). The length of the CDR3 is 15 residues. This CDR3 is CASSPTAGITDTQYF. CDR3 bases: TGTGCCAGCAGTCCAACAGCGGGGATCACAGATACGCAGTATTTT.

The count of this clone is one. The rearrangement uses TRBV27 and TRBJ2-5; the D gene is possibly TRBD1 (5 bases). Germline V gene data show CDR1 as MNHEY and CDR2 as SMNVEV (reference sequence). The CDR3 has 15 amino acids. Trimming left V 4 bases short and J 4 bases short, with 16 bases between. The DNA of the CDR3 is TGTGCCAGCAGTTATTCCCAGGGAATCGGAGAGACCCAGTACTTC. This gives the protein CASSYSQGIGETQYF.

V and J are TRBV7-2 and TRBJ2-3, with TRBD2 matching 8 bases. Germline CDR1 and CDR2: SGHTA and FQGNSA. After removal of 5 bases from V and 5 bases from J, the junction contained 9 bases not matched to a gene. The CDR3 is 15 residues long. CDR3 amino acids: CASSLELAGGDTQYF. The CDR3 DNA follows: TGTGCCAGCAGCCTAGAGTTGGCGGGGGGAGATACGCAGTATTTT. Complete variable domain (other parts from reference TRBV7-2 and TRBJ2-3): GAGVSQSPSNKVTEKGKDVELRCDPISGHTALYWYRQSLGQGLEFLIYFQGNSAPDKSGLPSDRFSAERTGGSVSTLTIQRTQQEDSAVYLCASSLELAGGDTQYFGPGTRLTVL.

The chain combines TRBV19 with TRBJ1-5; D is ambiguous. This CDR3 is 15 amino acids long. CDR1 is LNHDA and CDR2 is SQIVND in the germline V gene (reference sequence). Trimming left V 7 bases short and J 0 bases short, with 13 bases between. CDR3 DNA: TGTGCCAGTACCTCATTCCGGGATAGCAATCAGCCCCAGCATTTT. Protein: CASTSFRDSNQPQHF.

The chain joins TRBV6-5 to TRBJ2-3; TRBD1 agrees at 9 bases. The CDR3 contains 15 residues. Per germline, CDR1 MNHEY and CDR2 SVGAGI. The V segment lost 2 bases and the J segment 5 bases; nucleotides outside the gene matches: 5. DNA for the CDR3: TGTGCCAGCAGTTACCGGGACAGGGATAAAGATACGCAGTATTTT. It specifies CASSYRDRDKDTQYF.

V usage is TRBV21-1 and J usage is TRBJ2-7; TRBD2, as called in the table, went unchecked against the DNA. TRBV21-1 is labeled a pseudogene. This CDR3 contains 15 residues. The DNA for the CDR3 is TGTGCCAGCAGCCTGGGACTAGCGGAAGTCTACGAGCAGTACGTC. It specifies CASSLGLAEVYEQYV.

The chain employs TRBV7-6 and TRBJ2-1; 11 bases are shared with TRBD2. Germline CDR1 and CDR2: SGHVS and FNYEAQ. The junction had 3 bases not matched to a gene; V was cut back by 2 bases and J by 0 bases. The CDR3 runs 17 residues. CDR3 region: CASSLLGLADSYNEQFF. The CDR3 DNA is TGTGCCAGCAGCTTACTGGGACTAGCGGACTCCTACAATGAGCAGTTCTTC.

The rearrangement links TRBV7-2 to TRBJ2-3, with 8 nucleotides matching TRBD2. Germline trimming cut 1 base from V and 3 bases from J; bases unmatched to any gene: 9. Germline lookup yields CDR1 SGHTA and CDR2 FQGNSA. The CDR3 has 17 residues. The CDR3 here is CASSLGIAGIWTDTQYF. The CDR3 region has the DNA TGTGCCAGCAGCTTAGGTATAGCGGGAATATGGACAGATACGCAGTATTTT.